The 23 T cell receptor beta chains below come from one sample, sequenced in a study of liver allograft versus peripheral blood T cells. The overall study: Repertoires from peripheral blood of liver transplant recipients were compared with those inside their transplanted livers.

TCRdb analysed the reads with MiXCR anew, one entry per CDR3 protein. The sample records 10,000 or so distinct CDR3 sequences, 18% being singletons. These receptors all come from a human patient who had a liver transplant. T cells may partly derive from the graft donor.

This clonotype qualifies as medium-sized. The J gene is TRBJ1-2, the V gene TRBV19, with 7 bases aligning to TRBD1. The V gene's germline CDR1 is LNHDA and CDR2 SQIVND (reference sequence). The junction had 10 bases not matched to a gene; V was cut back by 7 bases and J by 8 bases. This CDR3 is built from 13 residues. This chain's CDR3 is CASTLTGVSGYTF. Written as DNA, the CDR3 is TGTGCCAGTACCCTCACAGGGGTTAGCGGCTACACCTTC.

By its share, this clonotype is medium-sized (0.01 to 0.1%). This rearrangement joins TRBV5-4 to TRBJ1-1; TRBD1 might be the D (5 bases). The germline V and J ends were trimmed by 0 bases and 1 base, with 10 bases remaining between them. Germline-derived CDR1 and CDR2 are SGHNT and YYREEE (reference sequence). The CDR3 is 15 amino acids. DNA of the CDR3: TGTGCCAGCAGCTTGGGAGGGACTCAGAACACTGAAGCTTTCTTT. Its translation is CASSLGGTQNTEAFF. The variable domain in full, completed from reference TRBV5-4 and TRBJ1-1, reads ETGVTQSPTHLIKTRGQQVTLRCSSQSGHNTVSWYQQALGQGPQFIFQYYREEENGRGNFPPRFSGLQFPNYSSELNVNALELDDSALYLCASSLGGTQNTEAFFGQGTRLTVV.

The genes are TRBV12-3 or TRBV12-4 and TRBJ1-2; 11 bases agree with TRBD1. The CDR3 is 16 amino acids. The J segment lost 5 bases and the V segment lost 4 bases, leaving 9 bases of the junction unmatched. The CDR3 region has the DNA TGTGCCAGCAGTTACGGCACCGGGACAGGGGGTTATGGCTACACCTTC. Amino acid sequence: CASSYGTGTGGYGYTF.

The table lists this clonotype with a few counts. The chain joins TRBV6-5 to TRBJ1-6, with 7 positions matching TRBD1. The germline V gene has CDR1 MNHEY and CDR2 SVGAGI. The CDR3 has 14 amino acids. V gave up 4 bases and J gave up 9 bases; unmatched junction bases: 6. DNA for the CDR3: TGTGCCAGCAGTTCGACAGGGTCTACTTCACCCCTCCACTTT. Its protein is CASSSTGSTSPLHF.

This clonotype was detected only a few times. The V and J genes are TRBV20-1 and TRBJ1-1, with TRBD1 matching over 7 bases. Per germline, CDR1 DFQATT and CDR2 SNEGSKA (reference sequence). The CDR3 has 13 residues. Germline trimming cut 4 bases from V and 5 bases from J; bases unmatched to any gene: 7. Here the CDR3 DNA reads TGCAGTGCTAAAGGACAGGCGGATACTGAAGCTTTCTTT. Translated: CSAKGQADTEAFF.

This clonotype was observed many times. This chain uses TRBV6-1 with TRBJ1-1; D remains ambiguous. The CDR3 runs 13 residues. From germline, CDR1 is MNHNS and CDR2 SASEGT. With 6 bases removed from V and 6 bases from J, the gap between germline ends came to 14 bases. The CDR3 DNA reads TGTGCCAGCAGACCCGATGGGGTGGCTGAAGCTTTCTTT. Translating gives CASRPDGVAEAFF.

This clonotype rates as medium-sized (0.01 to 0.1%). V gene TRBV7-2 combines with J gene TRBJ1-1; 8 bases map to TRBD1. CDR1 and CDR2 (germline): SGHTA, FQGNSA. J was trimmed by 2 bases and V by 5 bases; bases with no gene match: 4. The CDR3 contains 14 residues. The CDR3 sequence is CASSLQGDNTEAFF. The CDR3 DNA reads TGTGCCAGCAGCCTACAGGGGGACAACACTGAAGCTTTCTTT. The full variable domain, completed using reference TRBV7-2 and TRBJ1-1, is GAGVSQSPSNKVTEKGKDVELRCDPISGHTALYWYRQSLGQGLEFLIYFQGNSAPDKSGLPSDRFSAERTGGSVSTLTIQRTQQEDSAVYLCASSLQGDNTEAFFGQGTRLTVV.

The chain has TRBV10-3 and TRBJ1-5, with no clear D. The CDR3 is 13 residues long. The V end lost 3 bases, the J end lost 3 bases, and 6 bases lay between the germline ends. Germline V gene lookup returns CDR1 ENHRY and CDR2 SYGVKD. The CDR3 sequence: CAISDYTNQPQHF. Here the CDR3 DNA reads TGTGCCATCAGTGATTATACCAATCAGCCCCAGCATTTT.

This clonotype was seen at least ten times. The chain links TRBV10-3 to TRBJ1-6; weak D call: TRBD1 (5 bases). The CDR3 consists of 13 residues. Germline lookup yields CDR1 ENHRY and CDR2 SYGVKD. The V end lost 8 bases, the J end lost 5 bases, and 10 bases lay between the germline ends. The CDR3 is CAIRDADNSPLHF. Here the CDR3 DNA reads TGTGCCATCCGGGACGCCGATAATTCACCCCTCCACTTT.

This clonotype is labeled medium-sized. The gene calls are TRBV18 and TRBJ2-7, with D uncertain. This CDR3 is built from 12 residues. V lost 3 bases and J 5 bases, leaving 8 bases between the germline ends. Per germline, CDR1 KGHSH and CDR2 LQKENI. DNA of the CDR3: TGTGCCAGCTCACCCGGCGGAGACGAGCAGTACTTC. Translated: CASSPGGDEQYF. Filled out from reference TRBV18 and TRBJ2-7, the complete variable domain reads NAGVMQNPRHLVRRRGQEARLRCSPMKGHSHVYWYRQLPEEGLKFMVYLQKENIIDESGMPKERFSAEFPKEGPSILRIQQVVRGDSAAYFCASSPGGDEQYFGPGTRLTVT.

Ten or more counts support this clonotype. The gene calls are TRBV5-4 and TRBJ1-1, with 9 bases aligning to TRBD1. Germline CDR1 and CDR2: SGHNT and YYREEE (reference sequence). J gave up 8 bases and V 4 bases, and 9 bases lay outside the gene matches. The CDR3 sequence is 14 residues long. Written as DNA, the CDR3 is TGTGCCAGCAGCACGGGACAGGGCGTCTCGGAAGCTTTCTTT. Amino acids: CASSTGQGVSEAFF.

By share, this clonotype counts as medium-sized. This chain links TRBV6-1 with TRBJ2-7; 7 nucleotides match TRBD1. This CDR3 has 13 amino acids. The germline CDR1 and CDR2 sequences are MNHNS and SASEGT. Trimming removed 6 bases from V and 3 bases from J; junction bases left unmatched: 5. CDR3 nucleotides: TGTGCCAGCAGGCCGGGACAGCACTACGAGCAGTACTTC. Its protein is CASRPGQHYEQYF.

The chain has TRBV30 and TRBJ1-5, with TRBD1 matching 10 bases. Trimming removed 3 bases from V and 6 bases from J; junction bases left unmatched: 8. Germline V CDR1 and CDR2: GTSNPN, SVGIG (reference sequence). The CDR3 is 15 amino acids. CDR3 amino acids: CAWSRDRGLSQPQHF. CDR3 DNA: TGTGCCTGGAGCCGGGACAGGGGCTTGAGTCAGCCCCAGCATTTT.

DNA for the CDR3: TGCAGTGCCCCCCGAGGGGGGGTGGGTGAAAAACTGTTTTTT. As protein: CSAPRGGVGEKLFF. J is TRBJ1-4 and V is TRBV20-1, with D maybe TRBD1 (6 bases). This CDR3 contains 14 residues. Germline V gives CDR1 DFQATT, CDR2 SNEGSKA (reference sequence). V lost 6 bases, J lost 7 bases, and 18 bases lay in between.

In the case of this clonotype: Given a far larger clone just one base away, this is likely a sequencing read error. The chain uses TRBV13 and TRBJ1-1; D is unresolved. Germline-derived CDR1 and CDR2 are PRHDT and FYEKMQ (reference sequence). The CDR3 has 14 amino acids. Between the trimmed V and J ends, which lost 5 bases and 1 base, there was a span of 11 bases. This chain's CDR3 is CASSPSLPNTEAFF. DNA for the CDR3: TGTGCCAGCAGCCCCTCACTGCCGAACACTGAAGCTTTCTTT.

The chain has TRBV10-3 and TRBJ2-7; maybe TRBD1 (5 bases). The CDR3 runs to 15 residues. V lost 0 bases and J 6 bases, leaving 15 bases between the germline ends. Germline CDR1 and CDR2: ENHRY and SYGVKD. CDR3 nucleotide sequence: TGTGCCATCAGTGAGTCACGAGAGACAGCTGGCGAGCAGTACTTC. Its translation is CAISESRETAGEQYF.

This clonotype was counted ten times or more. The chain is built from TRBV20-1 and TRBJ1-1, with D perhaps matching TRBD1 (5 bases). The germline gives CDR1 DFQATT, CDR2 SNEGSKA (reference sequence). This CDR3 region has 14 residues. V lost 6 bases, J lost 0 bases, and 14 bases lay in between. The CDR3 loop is CSARVRGMNTEAFF. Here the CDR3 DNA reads TGCAGTGCCCGCGTGCGGGGGATGAACACTGAAGCTTTCTTT.

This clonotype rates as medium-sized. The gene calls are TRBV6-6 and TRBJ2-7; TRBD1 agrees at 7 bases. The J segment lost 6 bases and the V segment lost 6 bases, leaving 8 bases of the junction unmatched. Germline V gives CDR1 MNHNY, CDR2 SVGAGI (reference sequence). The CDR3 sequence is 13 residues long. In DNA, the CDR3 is TGTGCCAGCAGCCGCGACAGGGTTAGCGAGCAGTACTTC. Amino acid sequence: CASSRDRVSEQYF.

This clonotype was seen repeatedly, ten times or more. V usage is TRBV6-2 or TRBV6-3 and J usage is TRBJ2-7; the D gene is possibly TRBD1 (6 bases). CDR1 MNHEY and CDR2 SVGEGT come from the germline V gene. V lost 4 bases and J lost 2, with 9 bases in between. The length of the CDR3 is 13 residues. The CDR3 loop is CASSSRGPYEQYF. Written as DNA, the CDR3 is TGTGCCAGCAGTTCCAGGGGCCCCTACGAGCAGTACTTC.

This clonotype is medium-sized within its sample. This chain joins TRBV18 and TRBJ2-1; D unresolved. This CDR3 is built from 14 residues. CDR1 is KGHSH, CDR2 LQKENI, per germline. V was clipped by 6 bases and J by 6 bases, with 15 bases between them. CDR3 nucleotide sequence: TGTGCCAGCTCCCAAGGCCGGGCTCCCAATGAGCAGTTCTTC. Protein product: CASSQGRAPNEQFF.

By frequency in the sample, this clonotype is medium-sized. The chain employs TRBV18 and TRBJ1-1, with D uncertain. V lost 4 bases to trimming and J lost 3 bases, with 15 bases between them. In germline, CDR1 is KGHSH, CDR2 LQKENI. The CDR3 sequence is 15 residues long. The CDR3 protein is CASSLSKGFDTEAFF. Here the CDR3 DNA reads TGTGCCAGCTCACTATCTAAAGGGTTTGACACTGAAGCTTTCTTT.

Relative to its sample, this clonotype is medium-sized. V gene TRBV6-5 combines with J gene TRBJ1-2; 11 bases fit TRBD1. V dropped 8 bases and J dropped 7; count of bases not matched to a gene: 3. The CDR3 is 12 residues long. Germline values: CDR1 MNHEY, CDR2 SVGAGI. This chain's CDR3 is CASVGQGGGYTF. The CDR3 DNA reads TGTGCCAGCGTGGGACAGGGGGGTGGCTACACCTTC.

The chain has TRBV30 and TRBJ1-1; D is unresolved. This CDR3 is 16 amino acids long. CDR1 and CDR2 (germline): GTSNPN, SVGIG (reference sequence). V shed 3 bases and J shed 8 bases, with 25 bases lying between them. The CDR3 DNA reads TGTGCCTGGAGCCCCGGTGCAGCGGTGGCCCGACGGGAAGCTTTCTTT. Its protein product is CAWSPGAAVARREAFF.